The 20 T cell receptor beta chains presented below share a single source sample, sequenced in a study of T cells in Graves' hyperthyroidism and ophthalmopathy. TCR beta CDR3 regions were amplified from RNA transcripts. HTBI primers were employed in a first-round RT-PCR of the TCR CDR3. TCRdb processed the multiplex PCR reads anew with MiXCR; each CDR3 protein has one entry. The sample shows about 640,000 distinct CDR3 sequences, around 15% of them seen only once. Sequencing was performed on blood. These receptors all stem from a woman aged 50 to 60 with Graves' ophthalmopathy.

This clonotype was seen many times. The V and J genes are TRBV5-1 and TRBJ1-4; no clear D. V lost 1 base and J lost 5, with 9 bases in between. Germline V gene lookup returns CDR1 SGHRS and CDR2 YFSETQ. The CDR3 has 14 residues. CDR3 nucleotide sequence: TGCGCCAGCAGCTTGTTCGGGGAAAATGAAAAACTGTTTTTT. Translated, it gives CASSLFGENEKLFF.

A note on this clonotype: A read error is possible here, since a much larger clone lies one base away. This chain uses TRBV28 with TRBJ1-3; a possible D gene is TRBD1 (6 bases). The length of the CDR3 is 17 residues. Germline CDR1 reads MDHEN; CDR2 reads SYDVKM. Trimming left V 6 bases short and J 7 bases short, with 25 bases between. CDR3 amino acids: CASSHDLAGVGVNTIYF. In nucleotides, the CDR3 is TGTGCCAGCAGCCACGACCTCGCAGGGGTAGGGGTGAACACCATATATTTT.

The sample holds many counts of this clonotype. This chain uses TRBV2 with TRBJ2-7; tentatively, D is TRBD1 (5 bases). Per germline, CDR1 SNHLY and CDR2 FYNNEI. CDR3 length: 13 residues. V was pared by 7 bases and J by 1 base, with 11 bases between. CDR3 sequence reads: CASTPTESYEQYF. As DNA, the CDR3 is TGTGCCAGCACCCCGACAGAATCCTACGAGCAGTACTTC.

Only a few counts were recorded for this clonotype. V usage is TRBV29-1 and J usage is TRBJ2-5; D is possibly TRBD2 (7 bases). The germline V gene encodes CDR1 SQVTM and CDR2 ANQGSEA. This CDR3 region has 14 residues. Deletions cut 7 bases from V and 0 bases from J, with 15 bases between. CDR3 DNA: TGCAGCGGTGGGGGGGCCAGGTACCAAGAGACCCAGTACTTC. The encoded protein is CSGGGARYQETQYF.

This clonotype was recorded at least ten times. The DNA for the CDR3 is TGTGCCAGCAGTTGGGTGACTAGCGGGAGGTACAATGAGCAGTTCTTC. Translated, it gives CASSWVTSGRYNEQFF. The chain couples TRBV28 to TRBJ2-1; 13 bases match TRBD2. Germline V lookup: CDR1 MDHEN, CDR2 SYDVKM. The CDR3 totals 16 residues. With V trimmed by 4 bases and J by 4 bases, 4 bases remained unmatched.

As concerns this clonotype: It may be a read error: a sequence one base away is much more abundant. This chain joins TRBV7-9 and TRBJ2-1; 12 bases fit TRBD2. Germline V gives CDR1 SEHNR, CDR2 FQNEAQ (reference sequence). The CDR3 has 14 amino acids. The trim removed 5 bases at V and 7 bases at J, leaving 3 bases unmatched. CDR3 region: CASSRGTSGNEQFF. In nucleotides, the CDR3 is TGTGCCAGCAGCCGAGGGACTAGCGGGAATGAGCAGTTCTTC.

The rearrangement uses TRBV24-1 and TRBJ2-2, with D tentatively TRBD2 (5 bases). The V end was cut by 4 bases, the J end by 6 bases, with 20 bases between. Germline CDR1 reads KGHDR; CDR2 reads SFDVKD. The CDR3 loop spans 17 amino acids. CDR3: CATSEGGTLGISGELFF. CDR3 nucleotide sequence: TGTGCCACCAGTGAAGGAGGCACGCTCGGGATCTCCGGGGAGCTGTTTTTT.

The sample holds many counts of this clonotype. This chain links TRBV28 with TRBJ2-1; D call uncertain. Trimming pared 5 bases from V and 13 bases from J, leaving 12 bases between. Germline assignment: CDR1 MDHEN and CDR2 SYDVKM. The CDR3 spans 11 residues. CDR3 protein: CASSQEFSQFF. The DNA for the CDR3 is TGTGCCAGCAGTCAAGAGTTTTCTCAGTTCTTC.

This clonotype came up many times. The rearrangement uses TRBV30 and TRBJ2-2, with TRBD1 as a possible D gene (6 bases). V lost 7 bases, J lost 0 bases, and 12 bases lay in between. This CDR3 contains 14 residues. Germline-derived CDR1 and CDR2 are GTSNPN and SVGIG (reference sequence). The DNA for the CDR3 is TGTGCCTTCCAGGACAGTTCGAACACCGGGGAGCTGTTTTTT. Its protein is CAFQDSSNTGELFF.

This clonotype came up many times. CDR3 sequence reads: CASSFTDRANYGYTF. The CDR3, as DNA: TGCGCCAGCAGCTTTACGGACAGGGCTAACTATGGCTACACCTTC. The chain employs TRBV5-1 and TRBJ1-2, with 8 bases lining up with TRBD1. V was clipped by 2 bases and J by 0 bases; unmatched bases: 3. The CDR3 is made up of 15 amino acids. CDR1 and CDR2 from the germline V gene are SGHRS and YFSETQ.

This clonotype has at least ten counts. V and J are TRBV11-3 and TRBJ2-1; 13 bases align to TRBD2. Germline loops: CDR1 SGHNT, CDR2 YENEEA. This CDR3 is built from 14 residues. V was pared by 5 bases and J by 15 bases, with 10 bases of the junction left unmatched. In nucleotides, the CDR3 is TGTGCCAGCAGCGTTACCGGGACTAGCGGGAATCCGTTCTTC. Translating it yields CASSVTGTSGNPFF.

With respect to this clonotype: A clone one base away is much larger, so this may be a read error. The rearrangement joins TRBV6-1 to TRBJ2-7, with TRBD1 as a possible D gene (6 bases). The germline gives CDR1 MNHNS, CDR2 SASEGT. V gave up 8 bases and J gave up 4 bases, with 15 bases separating them. The CDR3 loop spans 13 amino acids. DNA for the CDR3: TGTGCCAGCGGGACACGGGGTGGTTACGAGCAGTACTTC. It translates to CASGTRGGYEQYF.

As concerns this clonotype: The conserved final phenylalanine or tryptophan is absent from the CDR3, which likely points to a read error. This rearrangement joins TRBV6-4 to TRBJ1-6; TRBD1 might be the D (5 bases). The V end lost 3 bases, the J end lost 8 bases, and 14 bases lay between the germline ends. This CDR3 region has 15 residues. CDR1 is MRHNA, CDR2 SNTAGT, per germline. The DNA for the CDR3 is TGTGCCAGCAGTGAAGATGGCGGGGACGATTCACCCCTCCACCTT. Translating it yields CASSEDGGDDSPLHL.

In this sample, this clonotype turned up many times. The chain links TRBV28 to TRBJ2-7; D is ambiguous. V lost 8 bases and J 0 bases, leaving 14 bases between the germline ends. Germline values: CDR1 MDHEN, CDR2 SYDVKM. This CDR3 has 14 residues. CDR3 DNA: TGTGCCAGCTTAGGCTCCGGGCCCTCCTACGAGCAGTACTTC. It specifies CASLGSGPSYEQYF.

This clonotype occurred a few times. The chain couples TRBV29-1 to TRBJ2-1, with 8 bases that match TRBD1. The length of the CDR3 is 12 residues. V was clipped by 8 bases and J by 3 bases; unmatched bases: 3. Germline V CDR1 and CDR2: SQVTM, ANQGSEA. CDR3 coding DNA: TGCAGCTTTGGACAGGGCTACAATGAGCAGTTCTTC. Encoded protein: CSFGQGYNEQFF.

This clonotype was counted a few times. The gene calls are TRBV7-6 and TRBJ2-2; possibly TRBD1 or TRBD2 for D (5 bases each). The CDR3 sequence is 18 residues long. Trimming removed 4 bases at V and 7 bases at J, with 25 bases between. From germline, CDR1 is SGHVS and CDR2 FNYEAQ. The chain's CDR3 is CASSSITLGALGVGELFF. CDR3 in DNA: TGTGCCAGCAGCTCGATCACCCTCGGGGCGCTCGGGGTCGGGGAGCTGTTTTTT.

The V call is TRBV7-9, the J call TRBJ2-7; TRBD1 matches 9 bases. Trimming cost V 5 bases and J 6 bases; bases outside gene matches: 8. The CDR3 is 14 amino acids. Germline V gene lookup returns CDR1 SEHNR and CDR2 FQNEAQ (reference sequence). The CDR3 nucleotides are TGTGCCAGCAGCCTTGACAGGGGGACTGCCGAGCAGTACTTC. This translates into CASSLDRGTAEQYF.

This clonotype was detected ten times or more. The rearrangement uses TRBV2 and TRBJ1-1, with a tentative D call TRBD1 (5 bases). Per germline, CDR1 SNHLY and CDR2 FYNNEI. Trimming removed 7 bases at V and 1 base at J, with 16 bases between. The length of the CDR3 is 15 residues. CDR3 sequence: CASKFAGTSNTEAFF. Here the CDR3 DNA reads TGTGCCAGCAAATTTGCCGGGACCTCGAACACTGAAGCTTTCTTT.

This clonotype came up a few times. The chain is built from TRBV5-1 and TRBJ2-6, with no clear D. The CDR3 has 15 residues. CDR1 SGHRS and CDR2 YFSETQ come from the germline V gene. Trimming removed 0 bases at V and 2 bases at J, with 6 bases between. The CDR3 nucleotides are TGCGCCAGCAGCTTGGTCCCTACTGGGGCCAACGTCCTGACTTTC. Its protein is CASSLVPTGANVLTF.

V gene TRBV4-1 combines with J gene TRBJ2-7; 8 bases line up with TRBD1. J was trimmed by 5 bases and V by 1 base; bases with no gene match: 7. The germline V gene encodes CDR1 MGHRA and CDR2 YSYEKL. The CDR3 length is 15 residues. The CDR3 bases are TGCGCCAGCAGCCAAGGGTCCAGGGGGCCGGACGAGCAGTACTTC. Protein product: CASSQGSRGPDEQYF.